What follows describes a single T cell receptor beta chain. Germline lookup yields CDR1 SEHNR and CDR2 FQNEAQ (reference sequence). The CDR3 spans 16 residues. Trimming took off 1 base at V and 4 bases at J, with 16 bases between the two ends. This specimen comes from a study of T-cell reconstitution after alpha-beta-depleted transplantation in children. Unique molecular identifiers were incorporated into the prepared TCRbeta library. Each CDR3 protein gets one entry after TCRdb re-called the PCR reads with MiXCR. The table lists some 300,000 distinct CDR3 sequences, over 9.5% of them singletons, with 7.5% in the top ten.

The V and J genes are TRBV7-9 and TRBJ2-5, with D perhaps matching TRBD2 (5 bases). The receptor comes from a boy under three years old with acute myeloid leukemia, due to receive a stem cell transplant. Sequences were derived from PBMCs, sampled before TCRalphabeta/CD19-depleted stem cell transplant. The CDR3 DNA follows: TGTGCCAGCAGCTTAGATGCTCGGATGGCGGGAGAGACCCAGTACTTC. Its protein product is CASSLDARMAGETQYF.